The 13 T cell receptor beta chains below come from one sample, sequenced in a study of blood T cell repertoires in COVID-19. Produced via immunoSEQ multiplex PCR; TCRdb's table is partial and in-frame only. The data contain about 210,000 clones, approximately 80% of them singletons. Sequenced input: peripheral blood. The receptors here all came from a woman of 80 years or more with COVID-19, enrolled during active disease.

The rearrangement uses TRBV5-5 and TRBJ2-1, with 7 bases identical to TRBD2. The ends lost 0 bases at V and 6 bases at J; junction bases unmatched: 9. Germline V gives CDR1 SGHKS, CDR2 YYEKEE (reference sequence). This CDR3 comprises 16 residues. CDR3 bases: TGTGCCAGCAGCTTGGAAGGGAACTGGGGGGGCAATGAGCAGTTCTTC. Its translation is CASSLEGNWGGNEQFF.

The chain combines TRBV5-1 with TRBJ2-7; 10 bases align to TRBD1. V dropped 3 bases and J dropped 2; count of bases not matched to a gene: 5. Germline CDR1 is SGHRS and CDR2 is YFSETQ. CDR3 length: 15 amino acids. CDR3: CASSWQGQGTYEQYF. Here the CDR3 DNA reads TGCGCCAGCAGCTGGCAGGGACAGGGGACCTACGAGCAGTACTTC.

The gene calls are TRBV25-1 and TRBJ1-4, with 8 nucleotides matching TRBD1. Trimming took 7 bases from V and 1 from J; bases not matched to a gene: 5. This CDR3 is built from 15 residues. Germline V CDR1 and CDR2: MGHDK, SYGVNS. CDR3 sequence reads: CASTAGGITNEKLFF. The CDR3 coding sequence is TGTGCCAGCACTGCAGGGGGCATAACTAATGAAAAACTGTTTTTT.

The chain employs TRBV5-3 and TRBJ2-4; 10 nucleotides match TRBD2. TRBV5-3 is an ORF, with its function uncertain. V shed 5 bases and J 3 bases; nucleotides not matched to a gene: 14. CDR3 length equals 18 residues. The CDR3 DNA reads as TGTGCCAGAAGAGGTGCGAGCGGGAGGGAAGGGGTCAAAAACATTCAGTACTTC. It translates to CARRGASGREGVKNIQYF.

The CDR3 spells CASGLGVTGELFF. The DNA for the CDR3 is TGTGCCAGCGGCCTCGGGGTAACCGGGGAGCTGTTTTTT. This chain uses TRBV2 with TRBJ2-2, with D possibly TRBD2 on 5 matching bases. Between the trimmed V and J ends, which lost 8 bases and 5 bases, there was a span of 12 bases. The CDR3 length is 13 residues. CDR1 SNHLY and CDR2 FYNNEI come from the germline V gene.

The rearrangement links TRBV2 to TRBJ1-2; no reliable D call. There are 14 residues in the CDR3. The V gene's germline CDR1 is SNHLY and CDR2 FYNNEI. With 3 bases removed from V and 3 bases from J, the gap between germline ends came to 11 bases. The CDR3 bases are TGTGCCAGCAGTGAGGCAGGCGTCGACTATGGCTACACCTTC. Its translation is CASSEAGVDYGYTF.

V gene TRBV19 combines with J gene TRBJ2-5; 7 bases are a match to TRBD1. J gave up 5 bases and V 5 bases, and 8 bases lay outside the gene matches. This CDR3 spans 14 amino acids. Germline CDR1 is LNHDA and CDR2 is SQIVND (reference sequence). The CDR3 is CASSVLGQEETQYF. For the CDR3, the DNA is TGTGCCAGTAGTGTCCTCGGACAGGAGGAGACCCAGTACTTC.

This clone showed up just once. V usage is TRBV19 and J usage is TRBJ2-6; 9 bases map to TRBD1. This CDR3 spans 17 amino acids. Per the germline V gene, CDR1 is LNHDA and CDR2 is SQIVND (reference sequence). Trimming removed 7 bases from V and 4 bases from J; junction bases left unmatched: 11. The CDR3 here is CASKVGTGNMGANVLTF. For the CDR3, the DNA is TGTGCCAGTAAGGTGGGGACAGGGAATATGGGGGCCAACGTCCTGACTTTC. The full variable domain, in which reference TRBV19 and TRBJ2-6 provide the parts outside the CDR3, is DGGITQSPKYLFRKEGQNVTLSCEQNLNHDAMYWYRQDPGQGLRLIYYSQIVNDFQKGDIAEGYSVSREKKESFPLTVTSAQKNPTAFYLCASKVGTGNMGANVLTFGAGSRLTVL.

The chain uses TRBV5-1 and TRBJ1-1; 9 nucleotides align to TRBD1. This CDR3 has 17 amino acids. Per germline, CDR1 SGHRS and CDR2 YFSETQ. After removal of 2 bases from V and 5 bases from J, the junction contained 13 bases not matched to a gene. The CDR3 sequence: CASSLQGAAADGTEAFF. The CDR3 DNA reads TGCGCCAGCAGCTTACAGGGGGCGGCCGCCGATGGAACTGAAGCTTTCTTT.

This clone is a singleton in its sample. The rearrangement uses TRBV4-1 and TRBJ2-1; possible D gene TRBD2, 5 bases. Trimming cost V 0 bases and J 0 bases, with 12 bases left between them. Per germline, CDR1 MGHRA and CDR2 YSYEKL. The CDR3 covers 17 residues. The CDR3 DNA reads as TGCGCCAGCAGCCAAGATAGCCTAGCCCTCTCCTACAATGAGCAGTTCTTC. Amino acid sequence: CASSQDSLALSYNEQFF.

The V gene is TRBV29-1, the J gene TRBJ2-5, with 12 bases fitting TRBD1. The CDR3 has 13 residues. With 6 bases clipped from V and 4 bases from J, the junction kept 3 bases outside the gene matches. The V gene's germline CDR1 is SQVTM and CDR2 ANQGSEA. DNA for the CDR3: TGCAGCGTGGGACAGGGGGCCGTAGAGACCCAGTACTTC. It encodes CSVGQGAVETQYF.

CDR3 amino acids: CASSLSGRPPEAYEQYF. The CDR3 DNA follows: TGTGCCAGCAGTTTATCCGGCCGCCCGCCAGAGGCCTACGAGCAGTACTTC. The J gene is TRBJ2-7, the V gene TRBV27; D not resolved. The CDR3 extends over 17 amino acids. Between the trimmed V and J ends, which lost 0 bases and 2 bases, there was a span of 17 bases. Germline CDR1 is MNHEY and CDR2 is SMNVEV (reference sequence).

The chain recombines TRBV2 with TRBJ2-3, with a tentative D call TRBD2 (5 bases). V lost 6 bases and J 0 bases, leaving 13 bases between the germline ends. Germline-derived CDR1 and CDR2 are SNHLY and FYNNEI. The CDR3 has 15 residues. In nucleotides, the CDR3 is TGTGCCAGCAGGAGGAGTACGGGGAGCACAGATACGCAGTATTTT. Protein: CASRRSTGSTDTQYF.